The 26 T cell receptor beta chains given below trace back to one sample, sequenced in a study of beta chain features in type 1 diabetes. Study-wide points: TCRB CDR3s from Type 1 diabetes patients were moderately but significantly shorter in all four CD4+ subsets.

These TCRs are of unknown antigen specificity. The study reverse transcribed the entire isolated RNA, so it sequenced expressed TCRB transcripts. Sequencing used immunoSEQ multiplex PCR; TCRdb keeps in-frame clones, though not all of them. The table shows roughly 700,000 clones, with roughly 13% occurring only once. Sequencing was performed on naive CD4+ T cells from blood. The receptors shown here come from a man aged 18 to 29 with type 1 diabetes.

The table lists this clone with a few counts. The chain combines TRBV10-1 with TRBJ2-7; D is undetermined. The V gene's germline CDR1 is WNHNN and CDR2 SYGVQD (reference sequence). The CDR3 is made up of 13 amino acids. Trimming pared 6 bases from V and 9 bases from J, leaving 18 bases between. The CDR3 nucleotides are TGCGCCAGCAGAGACCAGAGTCTCGGCGTGCAGTACTTC. Encoded protein: CASRDQSLGVQYF.

This clone turned up a few times. V is TRBV6-5 and J is TRBJ2-7; no definite D call. Germline loops: CDR1 MNHEY, CDR2 SVGAGI. Trimming removed 2 bases at V and 5 bases at J, with 16 bases between. The length of the CDR3 is 15 residues. This CDR3 reads CASSYAQALPDEQYF. The CDR3 nucleotides read TGTGCCAGCAGTTACGCGCAGGCTCTCCCGGACGAGCAGTACTTC.

The chain joins TRBV5-4 to TRBJ2-5, with 9 nucleotides matching TRBD1. Per germline, CDR1 SGHNT and CDR2 YYREEE (reference sequence). V trimming: 4 bases; J trimming: 3 bases; junction bases outside the gene matches: 1. There are 13 residues in the CDR3. The CDR3 DNA reads TGTGCCAGCAGCAGGACAGGGGAAGAGACCCAGTACTTC. Translating gives CASSRTGEETQYF.

The V call is TRBV5-1, the J call TRBJ2-7; weak D call: TRBD1 (5 bases). The CDR3 has 13 amino acids. Trimming removed 3 bases at V and 7 bases at J, with 14 bases between. CDR1 is SGHRS, CDR2 YFSETQ, per germline. The CDR3, as DNA: TGCGCCAGCAGCTCAGGGTGGTCAGAGGAGCAGTACTTC. Protein sequence: CASSSGWSEEQYF.

This clone was counted between two and nine times. The rearrangement links TRBV5-4 to TRBJ1-6; TRBD1 aligns across 8 bases. V shed 4 bases, J shed 9 bases, and the junction held 6 bases outside the gene matches. Germline CDR1 reads SGHNT; CDR2 reads YYREEE (reference sequence). The CDR3 contains 14 residues. The CDR3 nucleotides are TGTGCCAGCAGCGTCGACAGGGGAAGTTCACCCCTCCACTTT. It translates to CASSVDRGSSPLHF.

This chain joins TRBV9 and TRBJ2-6, with D possibly matching TRBD1 (6 bases). The V gene lost 0 bases and the J gene lost 0 bases, with 16 bases spanning the gap. Germline assignment: CDR1 SGDLS and CDR2 YYNGEE. The CDR3 extends over 19 amino acids. CDR3 DNA sequence: TGTGCCAGCAGCGTAGCCCCCGGGACACTAAGCTCTGGGGCCAACGTCCTGACTTTC. Translation gives CASSVAPGTLSSGANVLTF.

This chain links TRBV5-1 with TRBJ2-7; 9 nucleotides agree with TRBD1. The V gene's germline CDR1 is SGHRS and CDR2 YFSETQ. Losses at the gene ends were 4 bases for V and 5 bases for J; bases not matched to a gene: 10. The CDR3 is 15 amino acids. The CDR3 loop reads CASSGPTGGVNEQYF. The DNA for the CDR3 is TGCGCCAGCAGCGGACCGACAGGGGGGGTCAACGAGCAGTACTTC. Combining the CDR3 with reference TRBV5-1 and TRBJ2-7 gives the whole variable domain KAGVTQTPRYLIKTRGQQVTLSCSPISGHRSVSWYQQTPGQGLQFLFEYFSETQRNKGNFPGRFSGRQFSNSRSEMNVSTLELGDSALYLCASSGPTGGVNEQYFGPGTRLTVT.

This clone was recorded a few times. J is TRBJ2-7 and V is TRBV7-8; D is tentatively TRBD1 or TRBD2 (5 bases each). V was pared by 1 base and J by 0 bases, with 16 bases between. The germline CDR1 and CDR2 sequences are SGHVS and FQNEAQ. The CDR3 is 17 residues long. The CDR3 is CASSLVTGQFGSYEQYF. The CDR3 nucleotides are TGTGCCAGCAGCTTAGTTACGGGGCAGTTCGGCTCCTACGAGCAGTACTTC.

The V and J genes are TRBV11-3 and TRBJ2-4, with D possibly TRBD1 on 5 matching bases. This CDR3 region has 14 residues. V was pared by 5 bases and J by 5 bases, with 13 bases between. Germline CDR1 SGHNT, CDR2 YENEEA. Written as DNA, the CDR3 is TGTGCCAGCAGCGTTCGACAGTACCAAAACATTCAGTACTTC. This sequence encodes CASSVRQYQNIQYF.

This chain's CDR3 is CASTSGTSGGDSTDTQYF. The CDR3 region has the DNA TGTGCCAGCACGTCCGGGACTAGCGGGGGAGATAGCACAGATACGCAGTATTTT. The chain couples TRBV7-2 to TRBJ2-3, with 14 nucleotides matching TRBD2. The CDR3 sequence is 18 residues long. Germline CDR1 and CDR2: SGHTA and FQGNSA. The ends lost 7 bases at V and 0 bases at J; junction bases unmatched: 9.

The chain recombines TRBV6-5 with TRBJ2-3; TRBD1 aligns across 12 bases. Germline CDR1 reads MNHEY; CDR2 reads SVGAGI. The ends lost 7 bases at V and 5 bases at J; junction bases unmatched: 4. The CDR3 is made up of 14 amino acids. The CDR3 spells CASTGTGGGDTQYF. In DNA form, the CDR3 reads TGTGCCAGCACCGGGACAGGGGGCGGAGATACGCAGTATTTT.

The chain uses TRBV5-6 and TRBJ2-5; 7 nucleotides match TRBD1. Germline V CDR1 and CDR2: SGHDT, YYEEEE. The CDR3 totals 16 residues. V lost 0 bases and J lost 5; bases outside the gene matches: 10. CDR3 in DNA: TGTGCCAGCAGCTTGGCCAACAGGGGTGCCCCGGAGACCCAGTACTTC. Residues: CASSLANRGAPETQYF. The complete variable domain, with remaining parts taken from reference TRBV5-6 and TRBJ2-5, reads DAGVTQSPTHLIKTRGQQVTLRCSPKSGHDTVSWYQQALGQGPQFIFQYYEEEERQRGNFPDRFSGHQFPNYSSELNVNALLLGDSALYLCASSLANRGAPETQYFGPGTRLLVL.

This sequence joins TRBV6-6 and TRBJ1-6; no reliable D call. This CDR3 has 12 residues. The germline V gene has CDR1 MNHNY and CDR2 SVGAGI (reference sequence). Between the trimmed V and J ends, which lost 6 bases and 14 bases, there was a span of 14 bases. CDR3 amino acids: CASRAPGSTLHF. The CDR3 DNA follows: TGTGCCAGCAGGGCCCCGGGATCGACCCTCCACTTT.

CDR3 loop: CASRPGPYNEQFF. The CDR3 DNA reads TGTGCCAGCAGGCCGGGTCCGTACAATGAGCAGTTCTTC. The chain carries TRBV28 and TRBJ2-1; no firm D call. This CDR3 has 13 residues. The V end lost 6 bases, the J end lost 4 bases, and 10 bases lay between the germline ends. Per the germline V gene, CDR1 is MDHEN and CDR2 is SYDVKM.

In this sample, this clone turned up a few times. This chain links TRBV10-2 with TRBJ1-1, with 7 bases identical to TRBD1. The V gene's germline CDR1 is WSHSY and CDR2 SAAADI. The CDR3 spans 14 residues. With V trimmed by 5 bases and J by 6 bases, 9 bases remained unmatched. The CDR3 DNA is TGCGCCAGCAGTACCGACAGGGTGGGATCTGAAGCTTTCTTT. It codes for CASSTDRVGSEAFF.

Worth noting for this clone: The identical CDR3 is also encoded by other nucleotide sequences in the sample. V is TRBV5-4 and J is TRBJ2-1; D gene ambiguous. Per the germline V gene, CDR1 is SGHNT and CDR2 is YYREEE (reference sequence). Trimming pared 2 bases from V and 4 bases from J, leaving 1 base between. This CDR3 spans 11 amino acids. The CDR3 region has the DNA TGTGCCAGCAGCTTTTACAATGAGCAGTTCTTC. It encodes CASSFYNEQFF.

The CDR3: CSGGDRNEKLFF. The CDR3 DNA is TGCAGCGGGGGGGACCGAAATGAAAAACTGTTTTTT. The chain employs TRBV29-1 and TRBJ1-4, with a possible D match to TRBD1 (5 bases). V lost 7 bases to trimming and J lost 5 bases, with 11 bases between them. CDR3 length: 12 amino acids. Germline CDR1 SQVTM, CDR2 ANQGSEA.

This clone occurred a few times. This chain joins TRBV7-2 and TRBJ1-5; TRBD1 matches 8 bases. The CDR3 spans 18 residues. Trimming at V came to 3 bases and at J to 3 bases, leaving 13 bases not matched to a gene. CDR1 and CDR2 (germline): SGHTA, FQGNSA. The CDR3, as DNA: TGTGCCAGCAGCTTCCCTAGGAGGGGACAGGTGATCAATCAGCCCCAGCATTTT. Protein: CASSFPRRGQVINQPQHF.

The chain is built from TRBV7-8 and TRBJ2-1, with D possibly being TRBD1 (6 bases). Trimming stripped 4 bases from V and 2 bases from J, with 18 bases between. Germline V gene lookup returns CDR1 SGHVS and CDR2 FQNEAQ. The CDR3 is made up of 17 amino acids. The CDR3 nucleotides are TGTGCCAGCAGCTCCTACAACGACAGGAATACCTACAATGAGCAGTTCTTC. Translated: CASSSYNDRNTYNEQFF.

Remarks on this clone: The same CDR3 also results from other DNA sequences found in this sample. V gene TRBV5-1 combines with J gene TRBJ2-1; TRBD2 matches at 8 bases. CDR1 is SGHRS, CDR2 YFSETQ, per germline. The V segment lost 0 bases and the J segment 7 bases; nucleotides outside the gene matches: 6. This CDR3 is 15 amino acids long. The CDR3 sequence is CASSLGLAGSNEQFF. CDR3 DNA sequence: TGCGCCAGCAGCTTGGGGCTAGCGGGTAGTAATGAGCAGTTCTTC.

The chain has TRBV20-1 and TRBJ2-5; D is unclear. The germline gives CDR1 DFQATT, CDR2 SNEGSKA (reference sequence). V gave up 5 bases and J gave up 5 bases, with 6 bases separating them. The CDR3 loop spans 10 amino acids. CDR3 region: CSAGPETQYF. The DNA for the CDR3 is TGCAGTGCTGGCCCCGAGACCCAGTACTTC.

This clone occurred a few times. This chain connects TRBV18 to TRBJ1-1; D is ambiguous. CDR3 length: 15 amino acids. The germline V gene has CDR1 KGHSH and CDR2 LQKENI. V lost 3 bases, J lost 0 bases, and 11 bases lay in between. CDR3 DNA sequence: TGTGCCAGCTCACCCCAGGATTCGATGAACACTGAAGCTTTCTTT. Translating gives CASSPQDSMNTEAFF.

This clone showed up just a few times. V usage is TRBV4-1 and J usage is TRBJ1-2; no firm D call. The germline V gene encodes CDR1 MGHRA and CDR2 YSYEKL. The CDR3 totals 17 residues. The V end was cut by 4 bases, the J end by 1 base, with 19 bases between. The DNA of the CDR3 is TGCGCCAGCAGCCTCACCTGGACCAGCGACCTTAACTATGGCTACACCTTC. Encoded protein: CASSLTWTSDLNYGYTF.

This clone was observed a handful of times. The CDR3 DNA reads as TGTGCCACCACGGACACCTATAATTCACCCCTCCACTTT. It codes for CATTDTYNSPLHF. The V call is TRBV19, the J call TRBJ1-6; a possible D gene is TRBD1 (5 bases). This CDR3 region has 13 residues. The germline CDR1 and CDR2 sequences are LNHDA and SQIVND (reference sequence). V lost 10 bases, J lost 2 bases, and 9 bases lay in between.

This clone has more than one count but fewer than ten. V is TRBV25-1 and J is TRBJ1-2, with D unclear. V was trimmed by 0 bases and J by 5 bases, leaving 13 bases between them. Germline-derived CDR1 and CDR2 are MGHDK and SYGVNS. This CDR3 contains 15 residues. The CDR3 region is CASSEYGGNWYGYTF. The CDR3 DNA follows: TGTGCCAGCAGTGAATATGGAGGGAATTGGTATGGCTACACCTTC.

This clone was counted only a few times. The rearrangement joins TRBV15 to TRBJ2-7, with no clear D. The CDR3 consists of 12 residues. V lost 1 base and J lost 2, with 3 bases in between. Germline CDR1 is LNHNV and CDR2 is YYDKDF (reference sequence). The CDR3 DNA reads TGTGCCACCAGCAGAGGACCCTACGAGCAGTACTTC. Translated, it gives CATSRGPYEQYF.